The rows below give T cell receptor beta chains drawn from one sample of a study of blood T cell repertoires in COVID-19. Profiled with immunoSEQ multiplex PCR; TCRdb holds only in-frame clones, not every one. The sample lists a few hundred thousand clones, more than 75% occurring once. Sequencing input: PBMCs or T cells enriched from blood (not recorded which). These receptors were taken from a woman under 40 who had recovered from COVID-19. Each CDR3 is given with its conserved first and last residue. Fields, in order: CDR3 protein, CDR3 DNA, V gene, J gene, D gene, clone size. A D gene is named only where the DNA matches it firmly. The size of a clone is reported for some rows only, either as once, few or many, or as a class for expanded clones.

CASSETGGSEKLFF	TGTGCCAGCAGTGAGACAGGGGGCAGCGAAAAACTGTTTTTT	TRBV2	TRBJ1-4	TRBD1	.
CASSRFSSGANVLTF	TGTGCCAGCAGTCGTTTTTCCTCTGGGGCCAACGTCCTGACTTTC	TRBV2	TRBJ2-6	.	.
CASSLGPGLGQPQHF	TGTGCCAGCAGCTTAGGTCCCGGGTTAGGACAGCCCCAGCATTTT	TRBV7-2	TRBJ1-5	.	.
CASSLGQGARGYTF	TGTGCCAGTAGTCTCGGACAGGGGGCTAGAGGCTACACCTTC	TRBV19	TRBJ1-2	TRBD1	.
CASSLRLAGRYEQYF	TGTGCCAGCAGCTTAAGACTAGCGGGGCGCTACGAGCAGTACTTC	TRBV7-4	TRBJ2-7	TRBD2	.
CASSTGTGPTEAFF	TGTGCCAGTAGTACTGGGACAGGACCCACTGAAGCTTTCTTT	TRBV19	TRBJ1-1	TRBD1	.
CASSQDRGREVTTDTQYF	TGTGCCAGCAGCCAAGATCGAGGGCGGGAGGTGACCACAGATACGCAGTATTTT	TRBV3-1/TRBV3-2	TRBJ2-3	TRBD2	.
CASSLDPNRVANTGELFF	TGTGCCAGCAGCTTGGATCCGAACAGGGTCGCGAACACCGGGGAGCTGTTTTTT	TRBV5-5	TRBJ2-2	.	.
CASSYSRQGANYGYTF	TGTGCCAGCAGTTACTCTCGGCAGGGGGCCAACTATGGCTACACCTTC	TRBV6-5	TRBJ1-2	TRBD1	.
CASSPTGQGGETQYF	TGTGCCAGCTCACCGACGGGACAGGGGGGCGAGACCCAGTACTTC	TRBV18	TRBJ2-5	TRBD1	.
CASSQSADTQYF	TGTGCCAGCAGCCAGAGCGCAGATACGCAGTATTTT	TRBV11-3	TRBJ2-3	.	once
CASSIKGYGYTF	TGTGCCAGTAGTATCAAGGGGTATGGCTACACCTTC	TRBV19	TRBJ1-2	.	few